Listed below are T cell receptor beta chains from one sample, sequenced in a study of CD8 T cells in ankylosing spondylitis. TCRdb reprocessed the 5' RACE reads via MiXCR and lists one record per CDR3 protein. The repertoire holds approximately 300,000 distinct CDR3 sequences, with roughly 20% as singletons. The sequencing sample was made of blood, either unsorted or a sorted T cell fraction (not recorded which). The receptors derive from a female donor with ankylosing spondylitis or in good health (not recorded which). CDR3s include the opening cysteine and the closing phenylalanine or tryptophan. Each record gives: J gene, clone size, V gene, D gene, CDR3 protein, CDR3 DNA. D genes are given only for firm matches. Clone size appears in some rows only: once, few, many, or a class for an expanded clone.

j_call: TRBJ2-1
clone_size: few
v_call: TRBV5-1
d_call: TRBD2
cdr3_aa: CASSYPKISGPYNEQFF
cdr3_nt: TGCGCCAGCAGCTATCCCAAGATTAGCGGGCCATACAATGAGCAGTTCTTC

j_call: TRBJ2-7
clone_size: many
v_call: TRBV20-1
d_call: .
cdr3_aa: CSAETSFEQYF
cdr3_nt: TGCAGTGCGGAGACTAGTTTCGAGCAGTACTTC

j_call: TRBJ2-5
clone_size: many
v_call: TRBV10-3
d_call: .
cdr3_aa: CAIRPALGQETQYF
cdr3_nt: TGTGCCATCCGCCCGGCCTTAGGACAAGAGACCCAGTACTTC

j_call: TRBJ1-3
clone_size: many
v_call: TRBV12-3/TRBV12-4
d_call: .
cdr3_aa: CASRMNSGNTIYF
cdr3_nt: TGTGCCAGCAGAATGAACTCTGGAAACACCATATATTTT

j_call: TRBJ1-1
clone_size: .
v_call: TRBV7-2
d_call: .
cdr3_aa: CASSLGTKNTEAFF
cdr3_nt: TGTGCCAGCAGCTTAGGGACCAAGAACACTGAAGCTTTCTTT

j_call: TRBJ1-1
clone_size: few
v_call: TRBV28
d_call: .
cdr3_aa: CASSFWTEAFF
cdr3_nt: TGTGCCAGCAGTTTTTGGACTGAAGCTTTCTTT

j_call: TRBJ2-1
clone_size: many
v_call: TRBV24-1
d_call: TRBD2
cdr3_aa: CATGLAAEQFF
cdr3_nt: TGTGCCACTGGACTAGCCGCTGAGCAGTTCTTC

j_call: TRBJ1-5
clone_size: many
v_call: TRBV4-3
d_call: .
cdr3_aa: CASSQDNGQPQHF
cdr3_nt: TGCGCCAGCAGCCAAGATAACGGGCAGCCCCAGCATTTT

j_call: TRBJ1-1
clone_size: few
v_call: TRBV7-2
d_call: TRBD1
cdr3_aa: CASSWDRRATEAFF
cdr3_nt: TGTGCCAGCAGTTGGGACAGGAGGGCCACTGAAGCTTTCTTT

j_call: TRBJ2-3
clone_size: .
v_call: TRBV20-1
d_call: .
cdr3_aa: CSARVPRRGPDTQYF
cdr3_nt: TGCAGTGCTAGAGTTCCCCGTCGTGGGCCTGATACGCAGTATTTT

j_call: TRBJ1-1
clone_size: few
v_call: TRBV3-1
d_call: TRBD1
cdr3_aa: CASPPQGAPAKTFF
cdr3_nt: TGTGCCAGCCCCCCTCAGGGGGCTCCCGCAAAGACTTTCTTT

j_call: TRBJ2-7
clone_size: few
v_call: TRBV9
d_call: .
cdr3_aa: CASSKTDGPYEQYF
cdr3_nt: TGTGCCAGCAGCAAGACAGACGGCCCCTACGAGCAGTACTTC

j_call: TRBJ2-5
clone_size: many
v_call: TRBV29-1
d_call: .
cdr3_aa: CSGKGGFQETQYF
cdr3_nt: TGCAGCGGTAAGGGAGGATTTCAAGAGACCCAGTACTTC

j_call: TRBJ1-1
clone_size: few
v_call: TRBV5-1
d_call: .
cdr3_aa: CASSLGAQTEAFF
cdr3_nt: TGCGCCAGCAGCTTAGGGGCGCAGACTGAAGCTTTCTTT

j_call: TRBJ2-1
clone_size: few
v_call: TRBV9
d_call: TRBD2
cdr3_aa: CASSVRTGTSEYNEQFF
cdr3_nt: TGTGCCAGCAGCGTAAGGACCGGGACTAGCGAATACAATGAGCAGTTCTTC

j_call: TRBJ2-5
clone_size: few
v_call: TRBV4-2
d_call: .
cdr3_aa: CASSQGFLPRQETQYF
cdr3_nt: TGTGCCAGCAGCCAAGGGTTCCTCCCCAGGCAAGAGACCCAGTACTTC

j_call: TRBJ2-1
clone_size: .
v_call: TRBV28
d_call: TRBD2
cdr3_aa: CASAGTRGNNEQFF
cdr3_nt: TGTGCCAGCGCCGGGACTAGAGGGAACAATGAGCAGTTCTTC